This T cell receptor beta chain was sequenced for a study of blood T cell repertoires in COVID-19. Looked up from germline, CDR1 is KGHSH and CDR2 is LQKENI. The CDR3 length is 18 residues. V dropped 3 bases and J dropped 2; count of bases not matched to a gene: 9. How the authors handled the data: Amplified reference gene primers provided the basis for estimating nucleated cell counts. Generated by immunoSEQ multiplex PCR, the TCRdb table keeps only in-frame clones and is missing some. V, J and clone size reflect that table, while D and trimming were determined from the DNA. Of over 150,000 clones in the sample, about 85% were seen once.

The chain has TRBV18 and TRBJ2-6, with TRBD2 matching over 8 bases. Sequencing input: peripheral blood. This receptor was taken from an elderly woman with COVID-19, enrolled during active disease. CDR3 sequence (DNA): TGTGCCAGCTCACCCCTAACCCCGGGGGGGCCTGGGGCCAACGTCCTGACTTTC. Translating it yields CASSPLTPGGPGANVLTF.